Presented here are 10 T cell receptor beta chains from one specimen sequenced in a study of CD8+CD57+ T cells in acquired aplastic anemia. Individuals selected for sequencing had exhibited CD8+CD57+ cell expansion on flow cytometry. TCR beta VDJ and CDR3 profiling used genomic DNA as template. TCRdb passed the reads through MiXCR, listing each CDR3 protein once. The sample lists about 200,000 distinct CDR3 sequences; approximately 65% were seen once. The sequencing sample was made of sorted CD4+, CD8+, or CD8+CD57+ T cells (not recorded which) from PBMCs. These receptors all come from a human donor with aplastic anemia.

The V and J genes are TRBV7-2 and TRBJ2-7; 9 nucleotides line up with TRBD2. CDR1 and CDR2 from the germline V gene are SGHTA and FQGNSA. With 4 bases clipped from V and 6 bases from J, the junction kept 10 bases outside the gene matches. This CDR3 has 15 amino acids. CDR3 amino acids: CASSWPTSGPGEQYF. The CDR3 nucleotides read TGTGCCAGCAGCTGGCCGACTAGCGGTCCTGGCGAGCAGTACTTC.

This clonotype was picked up one time. The chain recombines TRBV9 with TRBJ1-2, with 8 positions matching TRBD1. CDR3 length equals 14 residues. V was clipped by 3 bases and J by 6 bases; unmatched bases: 7. From germline, CDR1 is SGDLS and CDR2 YYNGEE. The CDR3 spells CASSEDRERDGYTF. The CDR3 region has the DNA TGTGCCAGCAGCGAGGACAGGGAGCGGGATGGCTACACCTTC.

The rearrangement links TRBV11-2 to TRBJ2-1; either TRBD1 or TRBD2 may supply D (5 bases each). The CDR3 is made up of 15 amino acids. Trimming removed 4 bases at V and 9 bases at J, with 19 bases between. Germline V CDR1 and CDR2: SGHAT, FQNNGV. CDR3 sequence: CASSSRMGTLSEQFF. As DNA, the CDR3 is TGTGCCAGCAGCTCGAGAATGGGGACCTTAAGTGAGCAGTTCTTC.

This clonotype was counted ten times or more. This chain links TRBV29-1 with TRBJ2-7; 8 bases agree with TRBD2. The junction had 8 bases not matched to a gene; V was cut back by 4 bases and J by 0 bases. Per germline, CDR1 SQVTM and CDR2 ANQGSEA. The CDR3 sequence is 15 residues long. CDR3 in amino acids: CSVAGGVQSSYEQYF. CDR3 in DNA: TGCAGCGTTGCGGGAGGGGTACAGAGCTCCTACGAGCAGTACTTC.

At least ten counts were recorded for this clonotype. This chain connects TRBV11-2 to TRBJ1-2; D not certain. The V end was cut by 4 bases, the J end by 2 bases, with 5 bases between. CDR3 length: 12 residues. CDR1 is SGHAT, CDR2 FQNNGV, per germline. The CDR3 protein is CASSSSNYGYTF. The CDR3, as DNA: TGTGCCAGCAGCTCATCGAACTATGGCTACACCTTC.

The chain has TRBV5-1 and TRBJ2-7, with D unresolved. Germline V gives CDR1 SGHRS, CDR2 YFSETQ. CDR3 length: 13 amino acids. Trimming left V 3 bases short and J 3 bases short, with 10 bases between. Here the CDR3 reads CASSSRTDYEQYF. The CDR3, as DNA: TGCGCCAGCAGCTCCCGAACCGACTACGAGCAGTACTTC.

The chain uses TRBV5-1 and TRBJ2-1, with D possibly matching TRBD1 (6 bases). Trimming shortened V by 1 base and J by 10 bases, and 12 bases separated the two germline ends. This CDR3 is 13 amino acids long. Germline V CDR1 and CDR2: SGHRS, YFSETQ. The CDR3 protein is CASSLRGTYEQFF. In DNA, the CDR3 is TGCGCCAGCAGCTTGAGGGGGACCTACGAGCAGTTCTTC.

V usage is TRBV20-1 and J usage is TRBJ2-7; D is perhaps TRBD1 (6 bases). This CDR3 spans 12 amino acids. Germline loops: CDR1 DFQATT, CDR2 SNEGSKA (reference sequence). Between the trimmed V and J ends, which lost 6 bases and 6 bases, there was a span of 15 bases. CDR3 protein: CSALLQGPEQYF. The DNA of the CDR3 is TGCAGTGCCTTATTACAGGGCCCCGAGCAGTACTTC.

Regarding this clonotype: A junction boundary mismatches the germline segment, possibly from a read error. The chain is built from TRBV5-6 and TRBJ2-7, with a weak D call TRBD2 (6 bases). In germline, CDR1 is SGHDT, CDR2 YYEEEE. The CDR3 has 14 amino acids. The CDR3 DNA reads TGTGCCAGCGGCTTTGGAGGGAAACTTGGCGAGCAGTACTTC. Its translation is CASGFGGKLGEQYF.

This chain links TRBV7-7 with TRBJ2-1; 8 nucleotides agree with TRBD2. There are 15 residues in the CDR3. The V and J ends lost 5 bases and 9 bases, in that order; junction bases with no gene match: 12. The germline V gene has CDR1 SSHAT and CDR2 FNYEAQ (reference sequence). The CDR3 here is CASSLGLAGLGEQFF. The CDR3 nucleotides are TGTGCCAGCAGCCTAGGACTAGCCGGGCTAGGTGAGCAGTTCTTC.